The 20 T cell receptor beta chains in this list originate from one sample, sequenced in a study of CD8+ T cells in alopecia areata. RNA was isolated and reverse transcribed to cDNA, the sequencing template. Assay: immunoSEQ multiplex PCR; the TCRdb copy retains only in-frame clones and omits some. The sample contains about 130,000 clones, around three fifths of which appear only once. The sample consisted of CD4+ T cells sorted from blood, taken at week 0. All receptors come from a human donor with alopecia areata.

The rearrangement uses TRBV6-6 and TRBJ2-7; D is perhaps TRBD1 or TRBD2 (6 bases each). V shed 7 bases and J shed 3 bases, with 16 bases lying between them. Germline CDR1 and CDR2: MNHNY and SVGAGI (reference sequence). The CDR3 loop spans 14 amino acids. CDR3 sequence (DNA): TGTGCCAGCACTTGGGGGGAAGGGGGCTACGAGCAGTACTTC. Amino acids: CASTWGEGGYEQYF.

This chain joins TRBV6-6 and TRBJ2-7, with TRBD2 as a possible D gene (5 bases). The CDR3 extends over 12 amino acids. V was clipped by 6 bases and J by 4 bases, with 10 bases between them. Germline loops: CDR1 MNHNY, CDR2 SVGAGI (reference sequence). The CDR3 coding sequence is TGTGCCAGCAGCCCCGGCGGGTACGAGCAGTACTTC. It translates to CASSPGGYEQYF.

This chain connects TRBV19 to TRBJ1-1; no definite D call. V gave up 3 bases and J gave up 5 bases, with 16 bases separating them. The germline V gene has CDR1 LNHDA and CDR2 SQIVND (reference sequence). The CDR3 contains 15 residues. The CDR3 reads CASSIGFVGSTEAFF. CDR3 nucleotides: TGTGCCAGTAGTATTGGATTTGTAGGGTCTACTGAAGCTTTCTTT.

In its sample, this clone was seen once. The rearrangement uses TRBV2 and TRBJ1-6; 8 nucleotides line up with TRBD1. Trimming took 6 bases from V and 5 from J; bases not matched to a gene: 3. Germline CDR1 SNHLY, CDR2 FYNNEI. The CDR3 consists of 14 residues. In nucleotides, the CDR3 is TGTGCCAGCAGGGCGACAGGGGATAATTCACCCCTCCACTTT. Amino acids: CASRATGDNSPLHF.

V usage is TRBV5-1 and J usage is TRBJ2-3, with 8 positions matching TRBD2. This CDR3 is 15 amino acids long. Germline values: CDR1 SGHRS, CDR2 YFSETQ. Trimming at V came to 6 bases and at J to 0 bases, leaving 6 bases not matched to a gene. The CDR3 loop reads CASTHSGASTDTQYF. The CDR3 DNA follows: TGCGCCAGCACCCATAGCGGGGCCAGCACAGATACGCAGTATTTT.

The V and J genes are TRBV19 and TRBJ1-2; D is unclear. In germline, CDR1 is LNHDA, CDR2 SQIVND (reference sequence). V was clipped by 6 bases and J by 0 bases, with 11 bases between them. The CDR3 contains 14 residues. CDR3 nucleotides: TGTGCCAGTAGGAATGTCGGAGCTAACTATGGCTACACCTTC. The encoded protein is CASRNVGANYGYTF.

The V gene is TRBV18, the J gene TRBJ1-2; TRBD1 matches at 7 bases. Germline CDR1 reads KGHSH; CDR2 reads LQKENI. This CDR3 has 14 amino acids. With 1 base clipped from V and 4 bases from J, the junction kept 3 bases outside the gene matches. The CDR3 loop is CASSPRDRAYGYTF. As DNA, the CDR3 is TGTGCCAGCTCACCACGGGACAGAGCCTATGGCTACACCTTC.

This rearrangement joins TRBV7-2 to TRBJ2-5, with a weak D call TRBD2 (5 bases). The CDR3 is 15 residues long. Germline V lookup: CDR1 SGHTA, CDR2 FQGNSA. Trimming pared 6 bases from V and 11 bases from J, leaving 25 bases between. The CDR3 sequence is CASSRAPTDFGEQYF. DNA for the CDR3: TGTGCCAGCAGTCGTGCGCCGACGGATTTCGGGGAGCAGTACTTC. Full variable domain (rest looked up from reference TRBV7-2 and TRBJ2-5): GAGVSQSPSNKVTEKGKDVELRCDPISGHTALYWYRQSLGQGLEFLIYFQGNSAPDKSGLPSDRFSAERTGGSVSTLTIQRTQQEDSAVYLCASSRAPTDFGEQYFGPGTRLLVL.

V is TRBV9 and J is TRBJ2-2; either TRBD1 or TRBD2 may supply D (7 bases each). V was cut by 6 bases and J by 3 bases, with 15 bases left in between. The CDR3 spans 15 residues. The germline gives CDR1 SGDLS, CDR2 YYNGEE. The CDR3 DNA sequence: TGTGCCAGCATCCCCAGGGGGGGGTACACCGGGGAGCTGTTTTTT. Translation gives CASIPRGGYTGELFF.

This clone was seen more than once but under ten times. The chain links TRBV5-1 to TRBJ2-5; D possibly corresponds to TRBD1 (5 bases). V was trimmed by 4 bases and J by 5 bases, leaving 15 bases between them. The CDR3 runs 14 residues. CDR1 is SGHRS, CDR2 YFSETQ, per germline. In DNA, the CDR3 is TGCGCCAGCAGCCAACATAAGGGGTACGAGACCCAGTACTTC. Encoded protein: CASSQHKGYETQYF.

This chain uses TRBV28 with TRBJ1-3, with 10 bases identical to TRBD1. After removal of 7 bases from V and 4 bases from J, the junction contained 4 bases not matched to a gene. Germline V CDR1 and CDR2: MDHEN, SYDVKM. This CDR3 has 14 amino acids. In DNA form, the CDR3 reads TGTGCCAGCATCGGACAGGGGGAAGGAAACACCATATATTTT. Translating gives CASIGQGEGNTIYF.

J is TRBJ1-1 and V is TRBV19; D might be TRBD1 (6 bases). This CDR3 spans 13 amino acids. Trimming shortened V by 9 bases and J by 0 bases, and 11 bases separated the two germline ends. Germline-derived CDR1 and CDR2 are LNHDA and SQIVND (reference sequence). CDR3 sequence (DNA): TGTGCCAGCCGGACAGACATGAACACTGAAGCTTTCTTT. Residues: CASRTDMNTEAFF.

The genes are TRBV7-2 and TRBJ2-1, with 7 bases lining up with TRBD2. The CDR3 runs to 16 residues. Germline assignment: CDR1 SGHTA and CDR2 FQGNSA. J was trimmed by 6 bases and V by 4 bases; bases with no gene match: 12. This chain's CDR3 is CASSSQEAGSFNEQFF. CDR3 sequence (DNA): TGTGCCAGCAGCTCGCAGGAAGCGGGGTCGTTCAATGAGCAGTTCTTC.

In this sample, this clone turned up once. The rearrangement joins TRBV5-1 to TRBJ2-2, with D possibly TRBD2 on 6 matching bases. The CDR3 spans 17 residues. V shed 5 bases and J shed 9 bases, with 26 bases lying between them. In germline, CDR1 is SGHRS, CDR2 YFSETQ. The CDR3 here is CASRDGGTPGDMWELFF. The CDR3 DNA reads TGCGCCAGCAGAGATGGGGGGACCCCCGGCGACATGTGGGAGCTGTTTTTT.

The V and J genes are TRBV10-3 and TRBJ2-7; TRBD2 might be the D (7 bases). Germline lookup yields CDR1 ENHRY and CDR2 SYGVKD. V gave up 2 bases and J gave up 2 bases, with 16 bases separating them. The CDR3 covers 16 residues. The CDR3 loop reads CAISEQTGRDPYEQYF. The CDR3 DNA reads TGTGCCATCAGTGAGCAAACAGGGAGGGACCCCTACGAGCAGTACTTC.

The chain is built from TRBV7-3 and TRBJ1-5; no clear D. V lost 2 bases and J 2 bases, leaving 10 bases between the germline ends. The germline V gene encodes CDR1 SGHTA and CDR2 FQGTGA. This CDR3 region has 15 residues. CDR3: CASSLWVGCNQPQHF. The CDR3, as DNA: TGTGCCAGCAGCTTATGGGTGGGATGCAATCAGCCCCAGCATTTT.

A few counts support this clone. The CDR3 protein is CASSLAITNRNYNEQFF. CDR3 DNA: TGCGCCAGCAGCTTGGCAATTACTAACCGAAATTACAATGAGCAGTTCTTC. The chain links TRBV5-1 to TRBJ2-1; unclear D gene. In germline, CDR1 is SGHRS, CDR2 YFSETQ. Trimming shortened V by 0 bases and J by 4 bases, and 17 bases separated the two germline ends. CDR3 size: 17 residues.

The chain is built from TRBV10-3 and TRBJ2-1; D possibly corresponds to TRBD1 (5 bases). Trimming took off 6 bases at V and 4 bases at J, with 16 bases between the two ends. CDR3 length: 15 amino acids. The germline V gene encodes CDR1 ENHRY and CDR2 SYGVKD. Here the CDR3 DNA reads TGTGCCATCAGGTTTATACAGGTGGAATACAATGAGCAGTTCTTC. This codes for CAIRFIQVEYNEQFF.

The chain is built from TRBV2 and TRBJ1-4, with 10 bases that match TRBD1. Unmatched junction bases numbered 5, after V lost 3 bases and J lost 4 bases. The CDR3 is 16 amino acids. The germline gives CDR1 SNHLY, CDR2 FYNNEI. CDR3 loop: CASSEGQGTLNEKLFF. CDR3 DNA sequence: TGTGCCAGCAGTGAGGGACAGGGGACCCTTAATGAAAAACTGTTTTTT.

The rearrangement uses TRBV7-9 and TRBJ2-5, with D tentatively TRBD2 (6 bases). CDR1 and CDR2 from the germline V gene are SEHNR and FQNEAQ (reference sequence). Trimming took off 1 base at V and 3 bases at J, with 18 bases between the two ends. The CDR3 is 17 residues long. CDR3 region: CASSLDSASREEETQYF. In nucleotides, the CDR3 is TGTGCCAGCAGCTTAGACTCCGCGTCCAGGGAGGAAGAGACCCAGTACTTC.